Listed here are 26 T cell receptor beta chains from one sample, sequenced in a study of T-cell memory formation after mild COVID-19 (dated by TCRdb to the early 2020s). Library preparation was by 5' RACE. Sequencing relied on an Illumina NovaSeq 6000. TCRdb applied fastp at Q25 and MiXCR to the public reads, then kept only in-frame beta chains. When rows share a CDR3 protein, they turn into one entry using the most common DNA and genes. In all, the sample holds about 84,000 distinct CDR3 sequences, and 14% of those were seen once. 25% to 35% of the sample goes to the ten largest clones. Sequencing was carried out using PBMCs or a T cell subset sorted from them (not recorded which). Receptors were obtained from an adult woman who had mild COVID-19 (a few samples of this study predate the infection). The sample titles of this study are shuffled in the database, so cell type and time point are left out; the donor was told from shared clones.

This clonotype was observed a handful of times. The chain employs TRBV7-2 and TRBJ2-5; 10 nucleotides align to TRBD2. Per germline, CDR1 SGHTA and CDR2 FQGNSA. The length of the CDR3 is 15 residues. J gave up 1 base and V 5 bases, and 4 bases lay outside the gene matches. The CDR3 here is CASSHSGGAQETQYF. As DNA, the CDR3 is TGTGCCAGCAGCCACAGCGGGGGGGCCCAAGAGACCCAGTACTTC.

Only a few counts were recorded for this clonotype. The V call is TRBV27, the J call TRBJ2-7, with 9 bases lining up with TRBD1. The CDR3 totals 13 residues. Germline assignment: CDR1 MNHEY and CDR2 SMNVEV (reference sequence). Trimming took 8 bases from V and 4 from J; bases not matched to a gene: 6. This CDR3 reads CASRLGQGYEQYF. CDR3 DNA: TGTGCCAGCCGTCTGGGACAGGGTTACGAGCAGTACTTC.

The chain joins TRBV5-1 to TRBJ2-3; D not certain. CDR3 size: 14 residues. The germline CDR1 and CDR2 sequences are SGHRS and YFSETQ. V was pared by 0 bases and J by 5 bases, with 10 bases between. The CDR3 sequence: CASSLGQGLDTQYF. The CDR3 bases are TGCGCCAGCAGCTTGGGGCAAGGCCTAGATACGCAGTATTTT. Full variable domain (outside the CDR3, taken from reference TRBV5-1 and TRBJ2-3): KAGVTQTPRYLIKTRGQQVTLSCSPISGHRSVSWYQQTPGQGLQFLFEYFSETQRNKGNFPGRFSGRQFSNSRSEMNVSTLELGDSALYLCASSLGQGLDTQYFGPGTRLTVL.

The table lists this clonotype with a few counts. The CDR3 bases are TGTGCCAGCAGCCAAGATTTGGACAGGGGCAAGGACGGGGAGCTGTTTTTT. It codes for CASSQDLDRGKDGELFF. The genes are TRBV14 and TRBJ2-2; 9 nucleotides match TRBD1. The CDR3 length is 17 residues. Germline V gives CDR1 SGHDN, CDR2 FVKESK. With V trimmed by 0 bases and J by 7 bases, 9 bases remained unmatched.

A few counts support this clonotype. V usage is TRBV7-3 and J usage is TRBJ2-3, with D perhaps matching TRBD2 (6 bases). The V end lost 1 base, the J end lost 3 bases, and 17 bases lay between the germline ends. The CDR3 loop spans 17 amino acids. The germline gives CDR1 SGHTA, CDR2 FQGTGA. The CDR3, as DNA: TGTGCCAGCAGCTTAATCCCTACGGGAGCAGGGACAGATACGCAGTATTTT. Its protein product is CASSLIPTGAGTDTQYF.

The rearrangement links TRBV30 to TRBJ2-7; D might be TRBD1 (5 bases). CDR3 length equals 15 residues. With 6 bases removed from V and 2 bases from J, the gap between germline ends came to 20 bases. CDR1 is GTSNPN and CDR2 is SVGIG in the germline V gene (reference sequence). The CDR3 protein is CACQHAGDRTYEQYF. In DNA, the CDR3 is TGTGCCTGCCAACACGCTGGAGACAGAACCTACGAGCAGTACTTC. The whole variable domain, filled in from reference TRBV30 and TRBJ2-7, reads SQTIHQWPATLVQPVGSPLSLECTVEGTSNPNLYWYRQAAGRGLQLLFYSVGIGQISSEVPQNLSASRPQDRQFILSSKKLLLSDSGFYLCACQHAGDRTYEQYFGPGTRLTVT.

The chain couples TRBV5-1 to TRBJ1-6; 7 nucleotides align to TRBD1. The junction had 10 bases not matched to a gene; V was cut back by 5 bases and J by 8 bases. In germline, CDR1 is SGHRS, CDR2 YFSETQ. CDR3 size: 15 residues. CDR3 residues: CASSADRIGDSPLHF. The CDR3 DNA follows: TGCGCCAGCAGTGCGGACAGGATCGGGGATTCACCCCTCCACTTT.

The chain carries TRBV10-3 and TRBJ2-1; 10 bases are a match to TRBD2. The V gene end was trimmed by 3 bases and the J gene end by 7 bases; junction bases not matched to a gene: 9. This CDR3 has 16 amino acids. The V gene's germline CDR1 is ENHRY and CDR2 SYGVKD. Here the CDR3 DNA reads TGTGCCATCAGTGACCCCGGAGCGGGAGGGCCTAATGAGCAGTTCTTC. It yields the protein CAISDPGAGGPNEQFF.

The chain links TRBV11-2 to TRBJ1-1; unclear D gene. Germline CDR1 SGHAT, CDR2 FQNNGV. The CDR3 has 12 residues. V was clipped by 5 bases and J by 4 bases, with 8 bases between them. CDR3 in DNA: TGTGCCAGCAGCCCGTATGGCACTGAAGCTTTCTTT. This gives the protein CASSPYGTEAFF.

This sequence joins TRBV5-5 and TRBJ1-1; possibly TRBD1 for D (5 bases). The CDR3 sequence is 16 residues long. Germline CDR1 is SGHKS and CDR2 is YYEKEE (reference sequence). Trimming cost V 3 bases and J 0 bases, with 15 bases left between them. In nucleotides, the CDR3 is TGTGCCAGCAGCTCGGAATTAGCAGGGATGAACACTGAAGCTTTCTTT. This encodes CASSSELAGMNTEAFF. Full variable domain (remainder filled in from reference TRBV5-5 and TRBJ1-1): DAGVTQSPTHLIKTRGQQVTLRCSPISGHKSVSWYQQVLGQGPQFIFQYYEKEERGRGNFPDRFSARQFPNYSSELNVNALLLGDSALYLCASSSELAGMNTEAFFGQGTRLTVV.

This clonotype was counted at least ten times. The genes are TRBV25-1 and TRBJ2-3, with 8 bases fitting TRBD2. The CDR3 extends over 17 amino acids. Germline V gives CDR1 MGHDK, CDR2 SYGVNS. V lost 1 base to trimming and J lost 4 bases; unmatched junction nucleotides: 10. The CDR3 is CASSEWSREGVADTQYF. CDR3 sequence (DNA): TGTGCCAGCAGTGAATGGTCACGGGAGGGAGTCGCAGATACGCAGTATTTT.

This clonotype showed up just a few times. The J gene is TRBJ2-1, the V gene TRBV7-9, with TRBD2 matching 13 bases. J was trimmed by 1 base and V by 5 bases; bases with no gene match: 17. This CDR3 region has 21 residues. Germline CDR1 is SEHNR and CDR2 is FQNEAQ (reference sequence). This CDR3 is CASSRTSGRASDPFSYNEQFF. The CDR3 DNA sequence: TGTGCCAGCAGCCGAACTAGCGGGAGGGCCAGTGACCCATTTTCCTACAATGAGCAGTTCTTC.

In this sample, this clonotype turned up a few times. This chain connects TRBV5-1 to TRBJ1-1; D call uncertain. This CDR3 is 13 amino acids long. Trimming removed 4 bases from V and 3 bases from J, with 10 bases in between. Germline loops: CDR1 SGHRS, CDR2 YFSETQ. The CDR3 region is CASSRRQYTEAFF. CDR3 bases: TGCGCCAGCAGCCGTCGGCAATACACTGAAGCTTTCTTT.

A few counts support this clonotype. The chain carries TRBV7-9 and TRBJ1-3, with D possibly TRBD1 on 5 matching bases. CDR1 SEHNR and CDR2 FQNEAQ come from the germline V gene (reference sequence). The CDR3 extends over 17 amino acids. Trimming stripped 3 bases from V and 3 bases from J, with 18 bases between. The CDR3 DNA sequence: TGTGCCAGCAGCTTCTCGAGGTGGGGGTCCGGTGGAAACACCATATATTTT. Translation gives CASSFSRWGSGGNTIYF.

This clonotype was observed a few times. V and J are TRBV6-5 and TRBJ1-1; the D is unclear. V was trimmed by 10 bases and J by 1 base, leaving 7 bases between them. Germline values: CDR1 MNHEY, CDR2 SVGAGI. There are 11 residues in the CDR3. The CDR3 protein is CAIQKNTEAFF. The CDR3 DNA sequence: TGTGCCATCCAGAAGAACACTGAAGCTTTCTTT.

This clonotype was recorded once. The genes are TRBV3-1 and TRBJ1-6; D is unclear. V was clipped by 0 bases and J by 4 bases, with 10 bases between them. From germline, CDR1 is LGHDT and CDR2 YNNKEL (reference sequence). The CDR3 totals 16 residues. The CDR3, as DNA: TGTGCCAGCAGCCAAGACAGGTTTCAATATAATTCACCCCTCCACTTT. Encoded protein: CASSQDRFQYNSPLHF. Full variable domain (rest looked up from reference TRBV3-1 and TRBJ1-6): DTAVSQTPKYLVTQMGNDKSIKCEQNLGHDTMYWYKQDSKKFLKIMFSYNNKELIINETVPNRFSPKSPDKAHLNLHINSLELGDSAVYFCASSQDRFQYNSPLHFGNGTRLTVT.

This rearrangement joins TRBV29-1 to TRBJ2-7; 8 nucleotides align to TRBD2. This CDR3 comprises 17 residues. The germline V gene has CDR1 SQVTM and CDR2 ANQGSEA. With 1 base clipped from V and 2 bases from J, the junction kept 13 bases outside the gene matches. The CDR3 spells CSVEVLREEFGTYEQYF. CDR3 in DNA: TGCAGCGTTGAAGTCTTGCGGGAGGAATTCGGAACCTACGAGCAGTACTTC.

This clonotype appeared many times. This chain uses TRBV11-3 with TRBJ2-7, with D possibly being TRBD1 (6 bases). Germline values: CDR1 SGHNT, CDR2 YENEEA. The CDR3 has 14 amino acids. The ends were cut back, 5 bases at V and 2 bases at J, with 13 bases in the middle. In DNA, the CDR3 is TGTGCCAGCAGCACACCCAGGGGAGCCTACGAGCAGTACTTC. Amino acid sequence: CASSTPRGAYEQYF.

The rearrangement links TRBV7-6 to TRBJ2-1, with 10 bases matching TRBD2. The CDR3 has 17 residues. Trimming took 0 bases from V and 5 from J; bases not matched to a gene: 7. Germline V gene data show CDR1 as SGHVS and CDR2 as FNYEAQ. DNA of the CDR3: TGTGCCAGCAGCTTAGCTGGTCTACTAGCGGGACACAATGAGCAGTTCTTC. Translation: CASSLAGLLAGHNEQFF.

This clonotype was observed at least ten times. The junction shows a germline mismatch at one end, possibly a read error. V gene TRBV12-3 or TRBV12-4 combines with J gene TRBJ2-7; D is possibly TRBD1 (5 bases). This CDR3 is built from 11 residues. In DNA, the CDR3 is TGTGCCAGCAGCTTAGGGGTTGAGCAGTACTTC. Translating it yields CASSLGVEQYF.

This clonotype was observed a few times. The gene calls are TRBV20-1 and TRBJ2-7; 9 bases fit TRBD2. Losses at the gene ends were 6 bases for V and 2 bases for J; bases not matched to a gene: 11. This CDR3 is built from 15 residues. The germline CDR1 and CDR2 sequences are DFQATT and SNEGSKA (reference sequence). In DNA, the CDR3 is TGCAGTGCCGAGAAGCGGGGGGTCTTAACCTACGAGCAGTACTTC. Encoded protein: CSAEKRGVLTYEQYF.

The rearrangement links TRBV5-1 to TRBJ2-7; no clear D. The CDR3 length is 15 residues. Germline CDR1 reads SGHRS; CDR2 reads YFSETQ. Trimming pared 1 base from V and 1 base from J, leaving 12 bases between. The chain's CDR3 is CASSLLGSISYEQYF. CDR3 DNA sequence: TGCGCCAGCAGCTTGTTGGGCAGTATTTCCTACGAGCAGTACTTC.

This clonotype was recorded many times. Written as DNA, the CDR3 is TGCGCCAGCAGCTTGACAGGGAACACTGAAGCTTTCTTT. Translation: CASSLTGNTEAFF. The chain joins TRBV5-1 to TRBJ1-1; a possible D gene is TRBD1 (5 bases). The CDR3 runs 13 residues. V was pared by 1 base and J by 1 base, with 5 bases between. The germline CDR1 and CDR2 sequences are SGHRS and YFSETQ.

This clonotype showed up just a few times. This chain links TRBV12-3 or TRBV12-4 with TRBJ1-1, with a tentative D call TRBD1 (5 bases). V was trimmed by 5 bases and J by 11 bases, leaving 18 bases between them. The CDR3 extends over 13 amino acids. CDR3 amino acids: CASSTPHGQVAFF. In nucleotides, the CDR3 is TGTGCCAGCAGTACACCCCATGGACAAGTCGCTTTCTTT.

This clonotype has a handful of counts. The CDR3, as DNA: TGTGCCAGCAGCTTTGGACAGGGGAGCACTGAAGCTTTCTTT. It is translated as CASSFGQGSTEAFF. The genes are TRBV11-2 and TRBJ1-1, with 9 nucleotides matching TRBD1. Germline loops: CDR1 SGHAT, CDR2 FQNNGV. Trimming at V came to 3 bases and at J to 4 bases, leaving 3 bases not matched to a gene. The CDR3 has 14 amino acids.

The chain uses TRBV19 and TRBJ2-3; D gene ambiguous. The CDR3 contains 15 residues. V was cut by 6 bases and J by 7 bases, with 20 bases left in between. The germline V gene encodes CDR1 LNHDA and CDR2 SQIVND (reference sequence). The CDR3 region is CASSPAPGGINTQYF. The CDR3 nucleotides are TGTGCCAGTAGCCCCGCTCCAGGTGGGATTAATACGCAGTATTTT.